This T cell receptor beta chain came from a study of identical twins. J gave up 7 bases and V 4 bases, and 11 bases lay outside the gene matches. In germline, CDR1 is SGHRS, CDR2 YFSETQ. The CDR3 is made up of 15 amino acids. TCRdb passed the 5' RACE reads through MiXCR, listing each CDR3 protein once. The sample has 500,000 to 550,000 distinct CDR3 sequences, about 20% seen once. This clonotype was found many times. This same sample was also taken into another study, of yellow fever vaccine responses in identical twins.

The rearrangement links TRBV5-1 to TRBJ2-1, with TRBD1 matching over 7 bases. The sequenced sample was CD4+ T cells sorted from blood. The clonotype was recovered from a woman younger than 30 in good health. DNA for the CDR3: TGCGCCAGCAGCCCCCTGACAGGGTTAATAAATGAGCAGTTCTTC. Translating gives CASSPLTGLINEQFF.